This entry features one TCR beta chain sequence. Its antigen remains unknown. Libraries were prepared by immunoSEQ multiplex PCR; TCRdb keeps only in-frame clonotypes and omits some of them. The sample consists of 250,000 to 350,000 clones, around nine tenths of them appearing once. This CDR3 has 15 amino acids. V was clipped by 5 bases and J by 2 bases; unmatched bases: 8. The germline V gene has CDR1 MDHEN and CDR2 SYDVKM. This sample was taken from a study of cytomegalovirus exposure and HLA in healthy donors. General study results and limits: First-cohort TCR clusters were later found to tend to co-occur in the approximately 120 validation repertoires. Cytomegalovirus association was assigned to under 200 TCR beta chains. Researchers reported that a few CMV-associated chains were confirmed in vitro as CMV antigen-specific.

This TCR derives from a woman aged 18-30 years in good health and CMV-seronegative. Specimen: PBMCs. The chain couples TRBV28 to TRBJ2-5; 7 nucleotides match TRBD1. The CDR3 DNA is TGTGCCAGCAGTCCGGGGTCAGGGGGACAAGAGACCCAGTACTTC. Translated: CASSPGSGGQETQYF.